Sequencing of this T cell receptor beta chain was carried out in a study of blood T cells in healthy people across ages (dated by TCRdb to between 2014 and 2017). Study-wide context: In model experiments, template switching captured roughly one uniquely barcoded TCR beta cDNA molecule for every two T cells. The study measured age-related changes in TCR beta repertoire diversity using deep sequencing normalized with unique cDNA molecular identifiers. The donors were split into four age groups: young (average 16 years), middle-aged (roughly 39), aged (more than 55) and long-lived (82). To avoid experimental bias, donors of different ages were randomly spread across the sequencing lanes. The study analyzed two additional independent replicas of 1 million unique cDNA reads from the same blood draw for two donors, one aged 18 to 30 and one aged 80 or older.

Receptor libraries were prepared by 5' RACE. Instrument used: Illumina HiSeq 2500. A second roughly 7 to 11 cycle PCR used a sample-barcoded 5' primer and a J-beta primer mix. A template-switch 5' adaptor carrying 12 random nucleotides introduced a unique molecular identifier onto each TCR beta cDNA molecule. At least 2.5 million CDR3-containing paired-end reads were obtained from each sample. All of the RNA was converted into first-strand cDNA using the Mint cDNA synthesis kit, with a TRBC-specific oligonucleotide serving as the primer. All cDNA was treated with uracil-DNA glycosylase and then went through a first 18-cycle PCR with the universal primers M1SS and BC2_uni_R. The source study handled its data this way. For normalization, 1 million high-quality reads, each with a distinct molecular identifier, were randomly selected from each sample. Reads sharing molecular identifiers were discarded rather than binned into consensus sequences. MiTCR, set to a Q25 quality threshold and the strictest error-elimination algorithm, was used for CDR3 identification, clonotype clustering and error correction. Lower-bound total TCR beta diversity was estimated with a nonparametric unseen species model using Euler transformation. The raw public reads went through TCRdb reprocessing: fastp at Q25, MiXCR clone calling, in-frame beta chains kept. A single entry per CDR3 protein holds the most common genes and DNA from its merged rows. The V and J calls reflect TCRdb's pipeline rather than the authors' work. The sample table contains 1.5 million to 2 million distinct CDR3 sequences; only one count was recorded for under 30% of them. Clones ranked in the top ten supply 7.7% of the sample.

This clonotype was counted only a few times. Which antigen it targets is not known. Within one base of it there is no much larger clone, and no base qualities were kept. General findings and caveats noted by the study authors: Donor CMV infection status was unknown, potentially confounding age-related changes in expanded clonotypes. Observed TCR beta diversity correlated strongly with the percentage of naive T cells measured by flow cytometry. Compared with the aged group, more naive CD4+ T cells, fewer expanded clones and increased TCR diversity were shown by the long-lived group, suggesting age selection. As age increased, observed TCR beta diversity per million T cells dropped in a roughly linear way, and a significant reduction was already evident by age around 41. Since profiling was done on bulk unsorted PBMCs, naive and antigen-experienced compartments could not be conclusively compared. Estimates of total diversity from one million sequenced T cells were regarded as lower bounds and underestimates.

The donors were roughly 38 Caucasian individuals from Russia, aged roughly 6 to 100 years, who were systemically healthy. Each donor gave ten milliliters of peripheral blood, collected into EDTA-treated Vacutainer tubes. Ficoll-Paque density-gradient centrifugation was used to isolate PBMCs, with at least 6.5 million per sample. Total RNA, at least 6 micrograms per sample, was extracted from PBMCs with Trizol reagent. For every donor, flow cytometry on a PBMC aliquot measured the percentage of naive CD45RAhigh/CD27high T cells. From the cysteine through the phenylalanine, the CDR3 covers 14 amino acids. The read is trimmed to its CDR3 DNA, 42 bases read in frame from base 1. The CDR1 and CDR2 encoded by the germline V gene (reference sequence) are DFQATT and SNEGSKA. V lost 6 bases and J lost 5 bases; the stretch between them is 18 bases long.

The rearrangement joined TRBV20-1 to TRBJ2-3, and the D gene may be TRBD1, 5 bases matching. Source material: blood. The TCR sequence derives from a woman aged 25 to 39 in good health. Here the CDR3 is given as CSAPYQGFQDTQYF. The nucleotides are TGCAGTGCGCCGTACCAGGGTTTTCAAGATACGCAGTATTTT.